This T cell receptor beta chain was captured in a study of blood T cell repertoires in COVID-19. Study background: Acute and convalescent COVID-19 samples came from the United States, Italy and Spain.

Sequenced by immunoSEQ multiplex PCR; TCRdb stores in-frame clones only, minus some. The sample holds under 150,000 clones; 75% to 85% are singletons and the top ten take around 20%. The germline V and J ends were trimmed by 10 bases and 5 bases, with 12 bases remaining between them. Germline V gene lookup returns CDR1 ENHRY and CDR2 SYGVKD. This CDR3 region has 12 residues. This chain links TRBV10-3 with TRBJ1-5, with TRBD1 as a possible D gene (5 bases). The sample consisted of peripheral blood. The origin of this receptor is a man older than 75 with acute or convalescent COVID-19. The DNA of the CDR3 is TGTGCCAGTCAGGGTAACGATCAGCCCCAGCATTTT. It is translated as CASQGNDQPQHF.